This TCR beta chain appears in the sequencing data of a study of regulatory T cells in long-lasting Graves disease. For the study at large: Disease was considered persistent Graves' disease after over 5 years of antithyroid drugs (with positive TSH receptor antibodies).

Indicated time point: persistent/refractory GD, antithyroid drugs over 5 years with positive TRAb. PBMCs were the source of the RNA used for TCR sequencing. Patients came from an endocrinology department in Xi'an, China. Trimming cost V 4 bases and J 4 bases, with 11 bases left between them. The CDR3 runs 13 residues. The germline V gene has CDR1 SQVTM and CDR2 ANQGSEA. CDR3 regions were amplified by Arm-PCR using iRepertoire HTBI primers to build TCR beta libraries. Original methodology: Gene usage covered 62 TRBV and around 15 TRBJ segments. TCRdb redid the calling of the multiplex PCR reads with MiXCR, one entry per CDR3 protein. TCRdb's processing, not the study's, gives the V and J calls here. Among a few hundred thousand distinct CDR3 sequences listed, roughly a fifth were seen once.

This clonotype was obtained from a female donor with Graves disease. The rearrangement links TRBV29-1 to TRBJ1-5, with a possible D match to TRBD1 (6 bases). Source: peripheral blood mononuclear cells (PBMCs), taken when the disease was refractory, from a patient treated with antithyroid drugs. DNA of the CDR3: TGCAGCGTTGGGCAGGGGCAAAATCAGCCCCAGCATTTT. Amino acids: CSVGQGQNQPQHF.